The present TCR beta chain was sequenced within a study of cytomegalovirus exposure and HLA in healthy donors. Study-level background: The study's early data release held about 85 million unique TCRs from HLA-typed donors. The Caucasian-associated ancestry cluster held around four fifths of roughly 400 genotyped donors.

The study, taken as a whole, reports: A later analysis showed TCR association rates differing by HLA locus, peaking at DRB1 and lowest at HLA-C.

Of note for this clone: What it binds is not known.

Primers included in the PCR were 60 Vbeta and 13 Jbeta primers. Clones were sequenced by immunoSEQ multiplex PCR, and TCRdb holds only the in-frame ones, with some missing. Of some 100,000 clones listed, roughly 83% were seen once; the top ten hold around 3%. The sequence derives from a male donor in good health and CMV-seropositive. The specimen sequenced was PBMCs.

CDR3 residues: CASSLTGANQPQHF. CDR3 DNA: TGTGCCAGCAGCCTGACAGGGGCCAATCAGCCCCAGCATTTT. The chain carries TRBV11-2 and TRBJ1-5, with 8 bases aligning to TRBD1. Trimming at V came to 5 bases and at J to 3 bases, leaving 3 bases not matched to a gene. Germline CDR1 SGHAT, CDR2 FQNNGV. This CDR3 contains 14 residues. The variable domain in full, completed from reference TRBV11-2 and TRBJ1-5, reads EAGVAQSPRYKIIEKRQSVAFWCNPISGHATLYWYQQILGQGPKLLIQFQNNGVVDDSQLPKDRFSAERLKGVDSTLKIQPAKLEDSAVYLCASSLTGANQPQHFGDGTRLSIL.